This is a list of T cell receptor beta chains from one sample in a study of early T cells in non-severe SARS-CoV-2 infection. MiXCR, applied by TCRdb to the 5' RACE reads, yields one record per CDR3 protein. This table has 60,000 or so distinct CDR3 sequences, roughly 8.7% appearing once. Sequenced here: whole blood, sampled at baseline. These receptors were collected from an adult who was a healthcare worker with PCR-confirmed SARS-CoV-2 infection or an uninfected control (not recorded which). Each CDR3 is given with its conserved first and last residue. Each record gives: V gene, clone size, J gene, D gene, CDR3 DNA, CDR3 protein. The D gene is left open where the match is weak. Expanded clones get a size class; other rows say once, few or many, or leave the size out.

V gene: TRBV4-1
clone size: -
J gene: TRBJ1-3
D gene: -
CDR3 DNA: TGCGCCAGCAGCCAAGTAGAACTACCAAACACCATATATTTT
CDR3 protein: CASSQVELPNTIYF

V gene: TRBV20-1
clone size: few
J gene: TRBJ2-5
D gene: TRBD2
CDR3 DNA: TGCAGTGCTTCTTCCTCCGGGACTAAGGCTTTC
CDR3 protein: CSASSSGTKAF

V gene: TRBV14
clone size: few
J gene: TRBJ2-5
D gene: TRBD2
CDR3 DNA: TGTGCCAGCAGCCAAGCGGGGGGGCTCGAGACCCAGTACTTC
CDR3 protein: CASSQAGGLETQYF

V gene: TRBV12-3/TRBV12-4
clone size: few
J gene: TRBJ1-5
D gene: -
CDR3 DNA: TGTGCCAGCAGTTTAGCAGGGGTGGCTCAGCCCCAGCATTTT
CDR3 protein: CASSLAGVAQPQHF

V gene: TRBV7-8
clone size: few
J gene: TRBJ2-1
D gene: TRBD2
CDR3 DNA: TGTGCCAGCAGCAGCCACGAGGGACTAGCGGGGATGGGGCAGTTCTTC
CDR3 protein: CASSSHEGLAGMGQFF

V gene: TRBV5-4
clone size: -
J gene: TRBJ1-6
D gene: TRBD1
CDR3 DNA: TGTGCCAGCAGCTTGATCGGACAGGGGGTTAATTCACCCCTCCACTTT
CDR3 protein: CASSLIGQGVNSPLHF

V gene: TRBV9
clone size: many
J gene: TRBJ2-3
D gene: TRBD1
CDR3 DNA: TGTGCCAGCAGCCCCCCAGGGGGCTTTAGCACAGATACGCAGTATTTT
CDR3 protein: CASSPPGGFSTDTQYF

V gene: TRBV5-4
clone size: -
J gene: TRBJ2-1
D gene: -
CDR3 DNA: TGTGCCAGCAGCTTGGCGGAGGGACTGAATGAGCAGTTCTTC
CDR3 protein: CASSLAEGLNEQFF

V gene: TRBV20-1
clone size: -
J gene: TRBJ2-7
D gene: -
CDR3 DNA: TGCAGTGCTAGAGATGTTAGGGGCGACGAGCAGTACTTC
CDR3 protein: CSARDVRGDEQYF

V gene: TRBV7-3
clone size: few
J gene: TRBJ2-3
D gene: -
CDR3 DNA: TGTGCCAGCGGATTCGGAGGTTCAGATACGCAGTATTTT
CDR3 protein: CASGFGGSDTQYF

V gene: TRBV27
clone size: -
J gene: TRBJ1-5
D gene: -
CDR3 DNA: TGTGCCAGCAGTTCCCAGAGCGGTCAGCCCCAGCATTTT
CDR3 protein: CASSSQSGQPQHF

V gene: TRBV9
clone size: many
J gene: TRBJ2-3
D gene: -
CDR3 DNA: TGTGCCAGCAGCGTAGCAGCGTGGCGGGAGCAGTATTTT
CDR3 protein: CASSVAAWREQYF

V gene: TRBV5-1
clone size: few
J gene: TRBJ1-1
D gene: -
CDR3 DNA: TGCGCCAGCAGCTTGAGGGTGGGGCCGCAGAACACTGAAGCTTTCTTT
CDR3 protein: CASSLRVGPQNTEAFF